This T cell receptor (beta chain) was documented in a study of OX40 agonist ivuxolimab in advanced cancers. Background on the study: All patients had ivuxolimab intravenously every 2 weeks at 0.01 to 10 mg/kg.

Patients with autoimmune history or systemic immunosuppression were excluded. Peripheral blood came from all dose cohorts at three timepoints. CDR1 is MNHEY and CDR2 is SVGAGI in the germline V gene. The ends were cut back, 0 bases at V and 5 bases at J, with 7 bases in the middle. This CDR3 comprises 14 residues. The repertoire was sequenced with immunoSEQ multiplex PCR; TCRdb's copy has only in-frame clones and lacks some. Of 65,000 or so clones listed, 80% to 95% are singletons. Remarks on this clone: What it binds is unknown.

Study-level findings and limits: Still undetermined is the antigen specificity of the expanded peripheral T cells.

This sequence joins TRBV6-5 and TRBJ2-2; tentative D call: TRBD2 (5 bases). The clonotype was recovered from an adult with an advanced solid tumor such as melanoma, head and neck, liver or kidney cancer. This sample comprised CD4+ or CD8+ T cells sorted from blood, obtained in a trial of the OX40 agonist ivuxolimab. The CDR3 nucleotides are TGTGCCAGCAGTTACTCGACGGGAACCGGGGAGCTGTTTTTT. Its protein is CASSYSTGTGELFF.